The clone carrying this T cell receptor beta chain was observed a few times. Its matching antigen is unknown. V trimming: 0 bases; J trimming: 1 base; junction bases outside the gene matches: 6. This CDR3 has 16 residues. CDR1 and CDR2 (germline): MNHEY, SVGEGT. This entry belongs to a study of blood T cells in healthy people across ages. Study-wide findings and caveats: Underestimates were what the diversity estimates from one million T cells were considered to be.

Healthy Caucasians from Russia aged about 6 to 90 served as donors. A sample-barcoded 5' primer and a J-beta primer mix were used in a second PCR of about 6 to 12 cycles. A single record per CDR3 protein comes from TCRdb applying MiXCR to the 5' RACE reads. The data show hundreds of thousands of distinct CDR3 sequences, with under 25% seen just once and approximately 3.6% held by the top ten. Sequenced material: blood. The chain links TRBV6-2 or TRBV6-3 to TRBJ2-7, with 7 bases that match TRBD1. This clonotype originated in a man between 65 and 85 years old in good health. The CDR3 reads CASSYSGNRGSYEQYF. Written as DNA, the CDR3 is TGTGCCAGCAGTTACTCGGGCAACAGGGGATCCTACGAGCAGTACTTC.